This TCR beta chain was documented in a study of cytomegalovirus exposure and HLA in healthy donors. General study findings and limits: Prior analysis indicated that the majority of TCR beta V segments exhibited productivity approximately 90% or approximately 30% of the time.

From germline, CDR1 is SGHDT and CDR2 YYEEEE. The CDR3 covers 16 residues. Trimming removed 3 bases from V and 0 bases from J; junction bases left unmatched: 4. The PCR ran on 60 Vbeta and 13 Jbeta primers. The assay was immunoSEQ multiplex PCR, and TCRdb's table has in-frame clones only and misses some. The sample has tens of thousands of clones, 82% seen once. About this clone itself: The antigen remains unidentified.

This receptor was identified in a man aged 50-59 years in good health and CMV-seronegative. Sequencing was performed on PBMCs. The chain combines TRBV5-6 with TRBJ2-7, with 12 bases fitting TRBD2. The CDR3: CASSYMTSGSSYEQYF. CDR3 nucleotides: TGTGCCAGCAGCTACATGACTAGCGGGAGCTCCTACGAGCAGTACTTC.